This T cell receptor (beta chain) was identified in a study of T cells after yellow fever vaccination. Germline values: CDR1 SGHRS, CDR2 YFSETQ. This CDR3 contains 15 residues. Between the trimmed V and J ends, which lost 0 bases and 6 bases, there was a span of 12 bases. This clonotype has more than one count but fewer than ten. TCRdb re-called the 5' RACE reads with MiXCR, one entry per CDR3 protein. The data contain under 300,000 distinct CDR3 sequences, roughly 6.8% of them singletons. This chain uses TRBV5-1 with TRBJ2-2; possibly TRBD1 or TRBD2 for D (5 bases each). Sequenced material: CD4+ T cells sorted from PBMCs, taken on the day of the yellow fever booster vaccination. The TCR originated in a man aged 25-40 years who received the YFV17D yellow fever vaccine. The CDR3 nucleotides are TGCGCCAGCAGCTTGGCCGGGGCAGGGCCCGGGGAGCTGTTTTTT. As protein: CASSLAGAGPGELFF.